The 10 T cell receptor beta chains in this list originate from one sample, sequenced in a study of blood T cells in healthy people across ages. For the second PCR, which ran for about 6 to 11 cycles, a sample-barcoded 5' primer and a J-beta primer mix were used. TCRdb re-called the 5' RACE reads with MiXCR, one entry per CDR3 protein. Seen here are about 640,000 distinct CDR3 sequences, around three fifths observed once, and the top ten hold around 37%. The sequencing input was blood. The receptor source for this set is a man aged 55 to 70 in good health.

The V gene is TRBV7-9, the J gene TRBJ2-5, with 9 nucleotides matching TRBD2. Looked up from germline, CDR1 is SEHNR and CDR2 is FQNEAQ (reference sequence). This CDR3 spans 15 amino acids. The ends lost 3 bases at V and 2 bases at J; junction bases unmatched: 4. The CDR3, as DNA: TGTGCCAGCAGCTTCGACGGACTAGCGCAAGAGACCCAGTACTTC. Amino acids: CASSFDGLAQETQYF.

This chain joins TRBV9 and TRBJ2-2; 7 bases match TRBD1. V dropped 6 bases and J dropped 7; count of bases not matched to a gene: 6. Germline V gene sequence: CDR1 SGDLS, CDR2 YYNGEE. The CDR3 length is 13 residues. The CDR3 region has the DNA TGTGCCAGCACCGAACAGGGGATCGGGGAGCTGTTTTTT. Protein product: CASTEQGIGELFF.

The V call is TRBV20-1, the J call TRBJ1-2, with D maybe TRBD1 (6 bases). CDR3 length: 12 amino acids. Germline-derived CDR1 and CDR2 are DFQATT and SNEGSKA (reference sequence). V lost 3 bases and J lost 8, with 13 bases in between. The CDR3 spells CSASLGARGYTF. The CDR3 nucleotides read TGCAGTGCTAGTTTGGGGGCGCGGGGCTACACCTTC.

The CDR3 region is CASSLEGPLHF. The DNA for the CDR3 is TGCGCCAGCAGCTTGGAGGGACCCCTCCACTTT. The chain combines TRBV5-1 with TRBJ1-6; D not resolved. Per germline, CDR1 SGHRS and CDR2 YFSETQ. This CDR3 comprises 11 residues. V dropped 0 bases and J dropped 12 bases, with 4 bases sitting between them.

The chain employs TRBV6-2 or TRBV6-3 and TRBJ2-1, with 11 bases matching TRBD2. Per germline, CDR1 MNHEY and CDR2 SVGEGT. The CDR3 length is 16 residues. The V gene end was trimmed by 8 bases and the J gene end by 4 bases; junction bases not matched to a gene: 10. As DNA, the CDR3 is TGTGCCAGCGTCCAAGGGACTAGCGGTGTTTACAATGAGCAGTTCTTC. Its protein product is CASVQGTSGVYNEQFF.

The rearrangement uses TRBV6-6 and TRBJ2-7, with 7 bases identical to TRBD2. The CDR3 has 13 residues. V shed 7 bases, J shed 2 bases, and the junction held 5 bases outside the gene matches. In germline, CDR1 is MNHNY, CDR2 SVGAGI (reference sequence). CDR3 sequence reads: CASTMGGTYEQYF. CDR3 DNA: TGTGCCAGCACTATGGGGGGGACCTACGAGCAGTACTTC.

The V call is TRBV6-5, the J call TRBJ2-7, with 7 bases lining up with TRBD1. This CDR3 contains 15 residues. The germline V gene encodes CDR1 MNHEY and CDR2 SVGAGI. V shed 7 bases, J shed 5 bases, and the junction held 14 bases outside the gene matches. The CDR3 DNA is TGTGCCAGCAAGCGGACAGGAGGTCAATGGCACGAGCAGTACTTC. It is translated as CASKRTGGQWHEQYF.

This clonotype showed up just a few times. V gene TRBV20-1 combines with J gene TRBJ2-5, with D possibly matching TRBD1 (6 bases). V lost 3 bases, J lost 1 base, and 12 bases lay in between. The CDR3 contains 14 residues. Germline CDR1 reads DFQATT; CDR2 reads SNEGSKA (reference sequence). CDR3: CSARVTGVQETQYF. In DNA, the CDR3 is TGCAGTGCTAGGGTGACAGGCGTCCAAGAGACCCAGTACTTC.

This clonotype has only a few counts. The rearrangement joins TRBV20-1 to TRBJ2-1, with TRBD2 matching over 7 bases. The CDR3 consists of 15 residues. After removal of 1 base from V and 8 bases from J, the junction contained 11 bases not matched to a gene. In germline, CDR1 is DFQATT, CDR2 SNEGSKA (reference sequence). The CDR3 region has the DNA TGCAGTGCTAGAGGCCCAGCGGGGTCCTGGGATGAGCAGTTCTTC. Its translation is CSARGPAGSWDEQFF.

V and J are TRBV12-3 or TRBV12-4 and TRBJ2-1; 9 bases match TRBD2. CDR3 length: 15 amino acids. V lost 3 bases to trimming and J lost 4 bases; unmatched junction nucleotides: 4. DNA for the CDR3: TGTGCCAGCAGTTTTCCCAGCGGGGGGTACAATGAGCAGTTCTTC. Protein: CASSFPSGGYNEQFF.